This entry concerns a single T cell receptor (beta chain). What it binds is unknown. Each sample provided at least 5 micrograms of extracted total RNA. Germline CDR1 and CDR2: MNHEY and SVGEGT. The CDR3 is made up of 16 amino acids. V was cut by 6 bases and J by 4 bases, with 19 bases left in between. The sample belongs to a study of blood T cells in healthy people across ages. Findings and caveats of the study: Significant beta diversity loss was already apparent by age approximately 42, declining roughly linearly. Higher diversity, along with more naive CD4+ cells, distinguished long-lived donors from aged donors.

Alongside a J-beta primer mix, a sample-barcoded 5' primer served in a second PCR lasting roughly 6 to 11 cycles. Every single cDNA molecule received a tag from a template-switch adaptor with 12 random nucleotides. TCRdb used MiXCR to reprocess the 5' RACE reads, holding one entry per CDR3 protein. The sample shows approximately 2,000,000 distinct CDR3 sequences, about 39% of them seen only once. This clonotype originated in a human donor in good health. What was sequenced was blood. The V and J genes are TRBV6-2 or TRBV6-3 and TRBJ2-1, with D possibly TRBD2 on 7 matching bases. CDR3 protein: CASSPLEGGGYNEQFF. In DNA form, the CDR3 reads TGTGCCAGCAGCCCCCTAGAGGGGGGGGGATACAATGAGCAGTTCTTC.